One sample yielded the 23 T cell receptor beta chains listed below, sequenced in a study of blood T cell repertoires in COVID-19 (dated by TCRdb to about 2020). Library creation used the immunoSEQ multiplex PCR assay. The clones in this table, taken by TCRdb from immuneACCESS, are in-frame only. Not every clone is retained; where verified, under half of the shortfall comes from an unresolved V gene, and the cause of the rest is unknown. For this sample the table gives about 100,000 clones, of which about 91% were detected only once. The ten largest clones capture 5% of the sample. The sample consisted of peripheral blood. The receptor source for this set is a human donor in a cohort sampled during active COVID-19.

The J gene is TRBJ1-1, the V gene TRBV28; no clear D gene. Germline CDR1 is MDHEN and CDR2 is SYDVKM. The V gene lost 3 bases and the J gene lost 11 bases, with 10 bases spanning the gap. The CDR3 length is 11 residues. CDR3 region: CASSFGQAAFF. As DNA, the CDR3 is TGTGCCAGCAGTTTTGGTCAGGCTGCTTTCTTT.

The chain is built from TRBV10-3 and TRBJ2-1, with 14 bases that match TRBD2. Germline CDR1 is ENHRY and CDR2 is SYGVKD. This CDR3 has 16 amino acids. V shed 4 bases and J 5 bases; nucleotides not matched to a gene: 4. The CDR3 nucleotides read TGTGCCATCAGTGGGACTAGCGGGAGGCTAGACAATGAGCAGTTCTTC. This gives the protein CAISGTSGRLDNEQFF.

The chain recombines TRBV6-5 with TRBJ1-2; tentative D call: TRBD1 (6 bases). CDR3 length: 14 residues. CDR1 and CDR2 from the germline V gene are MNHEY and SVGAGI. Trimming removed 10 bases from V and 4 bases from J, with 19 bases in between. The CDR3 region has the DNA TGTGCCACCGCGCTTACCGGGACAACCTATGGCTACACCTTC. This translates into CATALTGTTYGYTF.

In its sample, this clone was seen once. This chain links TRBV5-6 with TRBJ1-6; no clear D. CDR3 length: 14 residues. The germline V gene encodes CDR1 SGHDT and CDR2 YYEEEE. With 0 bases removed from V and 9 bases from J, the gap between germline ends came to 10 bases. Here the CDR3 reads CASSLGHLLSPLHF. In DNA form, the CDR3 reads TGTGCCAGCAGCTTGGGACATCTTCTTTCACCCCTCCACTTT.

This clone was detected a few times. Written as DNA, the CDR3 is TGTGCCAGCAGCCAAGGGGCGGGAGGGACCTTGAATGAGCAGTTCTTC. Translating gives CASSQGAGGTLNEQFF. The genes are TRBV4-2 and TRBJ2-1; 9 bases are shared with TRBD2. Trimming removed 1 base from V and 7 bases from J; junction bases left unmatched: 8. Germline V lookup: CDR1 LGHNA, CDR2 YNFKEQ. The CDR3 length is 16 residues.

This clone was recorded only once. The chain employs TRBV12-3 or TRBV12-4 and TRBJ1-2; 7 bases fit TRBD1. The V gene end was trimmed by 5 bases and the J gene end by 5 bases; junction bases not matched to a gene: 2. The length of the CDR3 is 12 residues. CDR3 nucleotides: TGTGCCAGCAGTAGACAGGGATATGGCTACACCTTC. Translated: CASSRQGYGYTF.

The chain has TRBV3-1 (or the pseudogene TRBV3-2) and TRBJ2-2, with D possibly being TRBD2 (5 bases). CDR1 is LGHDT and CDR2 is YNNKEL in the germline V gene (reference sequence). V was trimmed by 4 bases and J by 2 bases, leaving 14 bases between them. CDR3 length: 16 amino acids. CDR3 region: CASSPQSGINTGELFF. Here the CDR3 DNA reads TGTGCCAGCAGCCCACAGAGCGGCATTAACACCGGGGAGCTGTTTTTT.

J is TRBJ2-1 and V is TRBV19; D is perhaps TRBD1 (5 bases). The CDR3 is 13 residues long. Germline CDR1 and CDR2: LNHDA and SQIVND (reference sequence). Trimming cost V 3 bases and J 8 bases, with 11 bases left between them. The DNA of the CDR3 is TGTGCCAGTAGTATGCAGGGTGGCTATGAGCAGTTCTTC. This gives the protein CASSMQGGYEQFF.

The rearrangement uses TRBV11-2 and TRBJ2-1, with 7 positions matching TRBD2. J lost 4 bases, V lost 6 bases, and 15 bases had no gene match. This CDR3 spans 17 amino acids. Germline V CDR1 and CDR2: SGHAT, FQNNGV. This CDR3 reads CASRQMGLQDLYNEQFF. The CDR3 nucleotides read TGTGCCAGCAGGCAAATGGGACTACAAGACTTATACAATGAGCAGTTCTTC. Complete variable domain (other parts from reference TRBV11-2 and TRBJ2-1): EAGVAQSPRYKIIEKRQSVAFWCNPISGHATLYWYQQILGQGPKLLIQFQNNGVVDDSQLPKDRFSAERLKGVDSTLKIQPAKLEDSAVYLCASRQMGLQDLYNEQFFGPGTRLTVL.

The gene calls are TRBV30 and TRBJ1-1; D ambiguous. Trimming pared 7 bases from V and 1 base from J, leaving 13 bases between. The CDR3 has 13 amino acids. Germline values: CDR1 GTSNPN, CDR2 SVGIG (reference sequence). In DNA form, the CDR3 reads TGTGCCTACCTCCCAACACGGAACACTGAAGCTTTCTTT. Amino acid sequence: CAYLPTRNTEAFF.

This chain uses TRBV6-6 with TRBJ2-7, with 9 bases that match TRBD1. The V segment lost 6 bases and the J segment 5 bases; nucleotides outside the gene matches: 8. The CDR3 length is 14 residues. Germline CDR1 MNHNY, CDR2 SVGAGI (reference sequence). In nucleotides, the CDR3 is TGTGCCAGCAGCCAGGACAGGGGAATTAACGAGCAGTACTTC. This encodes CASSQDRGINEQYF.

Turning to this clone: Its ends do not fully match the called genes, so a read error is possible. The sample holds other DNA sequences that translate to the same CDR3. The chain couples TRBV5-1 to TRBJ2-5; a weak D match, TRBD1 (7 bases). The CDR3 length is 14 residues. Germline V CDR1 and CDR2: SGHRS, YFSETQ. CDR3 in DNA: TGCGCCAGCTCCGACAGGGAGGTGAGGGAGACTCAGTACTTC. It specifies CASSDREVRETQYF.

This clone was seen more than once but under ten times. The chain employs TRBV29-1 and TRBJ2-4; TRBD2 matches at 7 bases. Looked up from germline, CDR1 is SQVTM and CDR2 is ANQGSEA. Trimming cost V 3 bases and J 12 bases; bases outside gene matches: 5. The CDR3 length is 11 residues. CDR3 nucleotide sequence: TGCAGCGTTGAGGCAGGGAGGGGTCAGTACTTC. This gives the protein CSVEAGRGQYF.

The J gene is TRBJ2-7, the V gene TRBV6-5; TRBD1 aligns across 7 bases. Germline lookup yields CDR1 MNHEY and CDR2 SVGAGI. CDR3 length: 13 amino acids. Germline trimming cut 10 bases from V and 3 bases from J; bases unmatched to any gene: 9. Here the CDR3 reads CATQGVGIYEQYF. CDR3 sequence (DNA): TGTGCCACCCAGGGGGTGGGCATCTACGAGCAGTACTTC.

This chain uses TRBV4-1 with TRBJ2-5; 8 bases align to TRBD2. V dropped 4 bases and J dropped 1; count of bases not matched to a gene: 5. CDR1 MGHRA and CDR2 YSYEKL come from the germline V gene. The CDR3 extends over 15 amino acids. This CDR3 is CASSPPGTSQETQYF. The CDR3 DNA sequence: TGCGCCAGCAGCCCACCTGGGACTAGCCAAGAGACCCAGTACTTC.

The DNA for the CDR3 is TGTGCCAGCAGCTTGTCGTCCTACGAGCAGTACTTC. Translating gives CASSLSSYEQYF. The genes are TRBV5-6 and TRBJ2-7; no firm D call. Germline CDR1 reads SGHDT; CDR2 reads YYEEEE. V was pared by 1 base and J by 1 base, with 3 bases between. The CDR3 is 12 amino acids.

The chain has TRBV7-6 and TRBJ2-3; D is unclear. Germline V CDR1 and CDR2: SGHVS, FNYEAQ. Trimming shortened V by 1 base and J by 4 bases, and 6 bases separated the two germline ends. This CDR3 spans 13 amino acids. CDR3 sequence: CASSLVAADTQYF. In DNA, the CDR3 is TGTGCCAGCAGCTTAGTCGCGGCAGATACGCAGTATTTT. The variable domain in full, with the rest retrieved from reference TRBV7-6 and TRBJ2-3, is GAGVSQSPRYKVTKRGQDVALRCDPISGHVSLYWYRQALGQGPEFLTYFNYEAQQDKSGLPNDRFSAERPEGSISTLTIQRTEQRDSAMYRCASSLVAADTQYFGPGTRLTVL.

On this clone itself: A junction end diverges from the germline sequence, so it may reflect a read error. V usage is TRBV28 and J usage is TRBJ2-7; 8 bases are shared with TRBD1. Germline loops: CDR1 MDHEN, CDR2 SYDVKM. The CDR3 covers 12 residues. The CDR3 region is CASSPRWTGTHF. The DNA for the CDR3 is TGTGCCAGCAGTCCCAGATGGACAGGGACCCATTTC.

This clone was counted a single time. J is TRBJ2-7 and V is TRBV28; 11 bases line up with TRBD1. Germline CDR1 reads MDHEN; CDR2 reads SYDVKM. This CDR3 contains 15 residues. V trimming: 5 bases; J trimming: 4 bases; junction bases outside the gene matches: 7. The CDR3 protein is CASSPRDRGTYEQYF. The CDR3 DNA reads TGTGCCAGCAGTCCCAGGGACAGGGGGACTTACGAGCAGTACTTC.

The gene calls are TRBV19 and TRBJ1-4; TRBD1 matches 8 bases. CDR1 and CDR2 (germline): LNHDA, SQIVND (reference sequence). With 7 bases clipped from V and 12 bases from J, the junction kept 4 bases outside the gene matches. This CDR3 region has 11 residues. In DNA form, the CDR3 reads TGTGCCAGTAAAACACAGGGGGAACTGTTTTTT. Residues: CASKTQGELFF.

The genes are TRBV7-6 and TRBJ2-1; D is perhaps TRBD2 (7 bases). CDR3 length equals 15 residues. V lost 5 bases and J lost 5, with 16 bases in between. CDR1 and CDR2 (germline): SGHVS, FNYEAQ. In DNA form, the CDR3 reads TGTGCCAGCAGCCGTGGGGGGGCCGGCCACAATGAGCAGTTCTTC. It encodes CASSRGGAGHNEQFF.

The chain's CDR3 is CASSLVQGNAGELFF. The CDR3 region has the DNA TGTGCCAGCAGCTTAGTACAGGGAAATGCCGGGGAGCTGTTTTTT. This chain connects TRBV7-8 to TRBJ2-2; D possibly corresponds to TRBD1 (6 bases). Germline assignment: CDR1 SGHVS and CDR2 FQNEAQ. This CDR3 has 15 residues. Trimming removed 1 base at V and 6 bases at J, with 12 bases between.

J is TRBJ1-4 and V is TRBV4-3; tentatively, D is TRBD1 (6 bases). Per germline, CDR1 LGHNA and CDR2 YSLEER. This CDR3 contains 15 residues. The V gene lost 1 base and the J gene lost 8 bases, with 14 bases spanning the gap. As DNA, the CDR3 is TGCGCCAGCAGCCAAGCCCCCGGACAGTGGGAAAAACTGTTTTTT. As protein: CASSQAPGQWEKLFF.